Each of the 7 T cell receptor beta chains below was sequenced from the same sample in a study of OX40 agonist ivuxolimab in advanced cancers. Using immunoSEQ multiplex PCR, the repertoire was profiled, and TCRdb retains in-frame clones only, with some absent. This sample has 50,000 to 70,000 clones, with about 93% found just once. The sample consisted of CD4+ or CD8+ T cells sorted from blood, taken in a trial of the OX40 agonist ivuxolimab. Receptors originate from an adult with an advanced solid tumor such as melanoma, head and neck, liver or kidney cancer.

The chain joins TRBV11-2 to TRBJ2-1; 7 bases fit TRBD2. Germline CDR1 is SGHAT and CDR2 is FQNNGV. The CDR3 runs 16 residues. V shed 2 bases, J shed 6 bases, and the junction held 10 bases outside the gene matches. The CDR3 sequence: CASSLTSSGLFNEQFF. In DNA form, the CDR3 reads TGTGCCAGCAGCTTAACATCTAGCGGTCTTTTCAATGAGCAGTTCTTC.

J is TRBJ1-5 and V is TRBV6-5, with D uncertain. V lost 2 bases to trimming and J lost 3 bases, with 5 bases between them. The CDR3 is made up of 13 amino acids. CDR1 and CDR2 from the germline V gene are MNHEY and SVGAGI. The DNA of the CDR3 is TGTGCCAGCAGTTACACAGACAATCAGCCCCAGCATTTT. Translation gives CASSYTDNQPQHF.

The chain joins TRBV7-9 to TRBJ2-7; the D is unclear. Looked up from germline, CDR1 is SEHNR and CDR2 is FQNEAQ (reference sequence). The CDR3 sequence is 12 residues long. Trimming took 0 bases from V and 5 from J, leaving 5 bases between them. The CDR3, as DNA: TGTGCCAGCAGCTTAGCAGGACACGAGCAGTACTTC. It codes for CASSLAGHEQYF.

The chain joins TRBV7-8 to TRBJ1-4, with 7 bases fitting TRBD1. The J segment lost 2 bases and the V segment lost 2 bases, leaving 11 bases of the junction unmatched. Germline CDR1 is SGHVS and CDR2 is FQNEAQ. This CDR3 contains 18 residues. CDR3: CASSLFAGTEDTNEKLFF. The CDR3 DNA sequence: TGTGCCAGCAGCTTATTCGCTGGGACAGAGGACACTAATGAAAAACTGTTTTTT.

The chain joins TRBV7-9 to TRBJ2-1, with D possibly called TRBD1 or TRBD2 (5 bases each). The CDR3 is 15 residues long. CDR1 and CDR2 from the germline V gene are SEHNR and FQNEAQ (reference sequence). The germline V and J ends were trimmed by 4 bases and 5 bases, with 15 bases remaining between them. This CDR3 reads CASSSPGTVHNEQFF. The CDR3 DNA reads TGTGCCAGCAGCTCCCCCGGGACGGTACACAATGAGCAGTTCTTC.

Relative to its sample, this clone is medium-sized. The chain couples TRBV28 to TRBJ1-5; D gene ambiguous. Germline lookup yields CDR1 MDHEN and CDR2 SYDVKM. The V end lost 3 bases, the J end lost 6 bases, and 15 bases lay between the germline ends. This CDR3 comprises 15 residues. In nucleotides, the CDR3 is TGTGCCAGCAGTTTCCTCACCCTCGCGAGTCAGCCCCAGCATTTT. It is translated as CASSFLTLASQPQHF.

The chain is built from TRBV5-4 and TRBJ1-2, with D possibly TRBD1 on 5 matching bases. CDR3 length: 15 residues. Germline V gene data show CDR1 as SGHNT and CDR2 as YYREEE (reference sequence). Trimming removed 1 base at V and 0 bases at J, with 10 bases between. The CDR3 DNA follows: TGTGCCAGCAGCTTGAGAGGGGCCCCTAACTATGGCTACACCTTC. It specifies CASSLRGAPNYGYTF.